This is a list of T cell receptor beta chains from one sample in a study of CD8+CD57+ T cells in acquired aplastic anemia. TCRdb used MiXCR to reprocess the reads, holding one entry per CDR3 protein. This table has 200,000 to 250,000 distinct CDR3 sequences, about 60% appearing once. Material: sorted CD4+, CD8+, or CD8+CD57+ T cells (not recorded which) from PBMCs. The origin of the receptors is a human donor with aplastic anemia. CDR3s include the opening cysteine and the closing phenylalanine or tryptophan. The order of the fields is clone size, J gene, D gene, V gene, CDR3 protein, CDR3 DNA. D genes are given only for firm matches. Rows may omit the clone size; those that give it use once, few, many or a size class.

>-|TRBJ2-7|TRBD1|TRBV20-1
CSATPGQGTYEQYF
TGCAGTGCTACCCCGGGACAGGGGACCTACGAGCAGTACTTC
>-|TRBJ2-7|-|TRBV7-6
CASSPELGTGNYEQYF
TGTGCCAGCAGTCCAGAACTTGGGACCGGTAACTACGAGCAGTACTTC
>-|TRBJ1-2|-|TRBV29-1
CSVGGAWGYTF
TGCAGCGTTGGTGGGGCCTGGGGCTACACCTTC
>-|TRBJ2-7|-|TRBV20-1
CSARWGDFYEQYF
TGCAGTGCTAGATGGGGTGACTTTTACGAGCAGTACTTC
>-|TRBJ2-7|TRBD2|TRBV6-1
CASSELAGGLSNF
TGTGCCAGCAGTGAACTAGCGGGGGGCCTGTCCAACTTC
>-|TRBJ2-1|TRBD1|TRBV20-1
CSARDSGQGYNEQFF
TGCAGTGCTAGAGATTCAGGACAGGGGTACAATGAGCAGTTCTTC
>-|TRBJ2-5|TRBD2|TRBV20-1
CSASVLAGAGETQYF
TGCAGTGCTAGCGTTTTAGCGGGAGCAGGAGAGACCCAGTACTTC
>few|TRBJ2-3|-|TRBV24-1
CATSDGLPDTQYF
TGTGCCACCAGTGACGGGCTCCCGGATACGCAGTATTTT
>-|TRBJ2-3|-|TRBV20-1
CSGSTGWGADTQYF
TGCAGTGGATCAACAGGGTGGGGAGCAGATACGCAGTATTTT
>-|TRBJ2-3|TRBD1|TRBV29-1
CSYGPPGQSTDTQYF
TGCAGCTATGGACCTCCGGGACAGAGCACAGATACGCAGTATTTT
>-|TRBJ2-2|-|TRBV19
CASSIQPVGYGYTGELFF
TGTGCCAGTAGTATTCAGCCCGTCGGTTATGGCTACACCGGGGAGCTGTTTTTT
>-|TRBJ2-1|-|TRBV15
CATSSSEGALSSYNEQFF
TGTGCCACCAGCAGCTCGGAAGGTGCCTTGAGCTCCTACAATGAGCAGTTCTTC
>-|TRBJ2-7|TRBD1|TRBV2
CASSGQGANLEYF
TGTGCCAGCAGTGGTCAGGGGGCGAACCTCGAGTACTTC
>once|TRBJ2-1|TRBD1|TRBV7-9
CAGSHGQAPYNEQFF
TGTGCCGGCAGCCATGGACAGGCTCCCTACAATGAGCAGTTCTTC
>many|TRBJ2-1|-|TRBV7-3
CASSLFQGPTNEQFF
TGTGCCAGCAGCTTATTTCAGGGACCTACCAATGAGCAGTTCTTC
>-|TRBJ2-7|TRBD2|TRBV5-1
CASSLGLAGGRLGLF
TGCGCCAGCAGCTTGGGACTAGCGGGAGGGCGCCTGGGACTATTC
>-|TRBJ2-7|-|TRBV7-6
CASSLIPWLDRTGNYEQYF
TGTGCCAGCAGCTTGATCCCTTGGCTCGACAGGACCGGTAACTACGAGCAGTACTTC
>few|TRBJ2-7|-|TRBV2
CASSTLSSYEQYF
TGTGCCAGTTCGACCCTAAGCTCCTACGAGCAGTACTTC
>-|TRBJ2-7|-|TRBV24-1
CATSAAGSYEQYF
TGTGCCACCAGTGCGGCAGGGTCCTACGAGCAGTACTTC
>-|TRBJ1-5|-|TRBV24-1
CATAQGYSNQPQHF
TGTGCCACCGCTCAGGGCTATAGCAATCAGCCCCAGCATTTT
>once|TRBJ2-1|-|TRBV20-1
CSASINEQFF
TGCAGTGCTAGTATCAATGAGCAGTTCTTC
>-|TRBJ2-7|-|TRBV7-2
CASSSPDIHYEQYF
TGTGCCAGCAGCTCTCCCGACATCCACTACGAGCAGTACTTC
>few|TRBJ2-1|TRBD2|TRBV7-9
CASSHGLAGYNEQFF
TGTGCCAGCAGCCATGGACTAGCGGGATACAATGAGCAGTTCTTC
>many|TRBJ1-1|-|TRBV2
CASSQPGNTEAFF
TGTGCCAGCAGCCAACCTGGGAACACTGAAGCTTTCTTT
>few|TRBJ2-7|-|TRBV7-8
CASSPVRVGREEQYF
TGTGCCAGCAGCCCGGTAAGGGTAGGGAGAGAAGAGCAGTACTTC
>-|TRBJ2-1|-|TRBV12-3/TRBV12-4
CASSFGNMGTEQFF
TGTGCCAGCAGTTTTGGTAACATGGGTACTGAGCAGTTCTTC
>-|TRBJ2-7|TRBD2|TRBV4-1
CASSPYSTSGTYEQYF
TGCGCCAGCAGCCCCTATTCGACTAGCGGGACCTACGAGCAGTACTTC
>-|TRBJ2-3|TRBD1|TRBV7-2
CASSSTGVFGTDTQYF
TGTGCCAGCAGCTCGACAGGGGTTTTTGGCACAGATACGCAGTATTTT
>few|TRBJ1-1|-|TRBV5-6
CASSLARDTEAFF
TGTGCCAGCAGCTTGGCGCGGGACACTGAAGCTTTCTTT
>-|TRBJ2-1|TRBD2|TRBV24-1
CATQGLAIEQFF
TGTGCCACCCAGGGACTAGCAATTGAGCAGTTCTTC
>few|TRBJ1-5|-|TRBV2
CASSEQGVVNQPQHF
TGTGCCAGCAGTGAACAAGGGGTGGTCAATCAGCCCCAGCATTTT
>-|TRBJ1-1|TRBD1|TRBV10-1
CASRRGLGAFF
TGCGCCAGCAGAAGGGGGCTCGGAGCTTTCTTT
>many|TRBJ1-2|-|TRBV15
CATIKDRGDYGYTF
TGTGCCACCATCAAGGACCGGGGAGACTATGGCTACACCTTC
>-|TRBJ2-7|TRBD1|TRBV29-1
CSAVGTADEQYF
TGCAGCGCGGTAGGGACAGCGGACGAGCAGTACTTC
>-|TRBJ2-1|TRBD2|TRBV6-6
CASSPFRGGANEQFF
TGTGCCAGCAGCCCATTTCGCGGGGGGGCCAATGAGCAGTTCTTC
>-|TRBJ1-2|-|TRBV30
CDWSSDVCSSDLRYTF
TGTGACTGGAGTTCAGACGTGTGCTCTTCCGATCTTCGCTACACCTTC
>few|TRBJ1-1|TRBD1|TRBV15
CATSRADRGTEAFF
TGTGCCACCAGCAGAGCGGACAGGGGCACTGAAGCTTTCTTT
>few|TRBJ1-2|-|TRBV2
CASSEAVRSQGYTF
TGTGCCAGCAGTGAAGCCGTCCGCTCTCAGGGCTACACCTTC
>once|TRBJ2-7|TRBD1|TRBV7-6
CASSDGTGNYEQYF
TGTGCCAGCAGCGATGGGACAGGGAACTACGAGCAGTACTTC
>-|TRBJ1-6|-|TRBV11-1
CASSSTINSPLHF
TGTGCCAGCAGCTCCACCATTAATTCACCCCTCCACTTT
>-|TRBJ2-7|-|TRBV15
CATSRAFLEEQYF
TGTGCCACCAGCAGGGCGTTTCTAGAGGAGCAGTACTTC
>-|TRBJ1-4|TRBD1|TRBV2
CASRDQGAGEKLFF
TGTGCCAGCAGGGACCAGGGGGCAGGAGAAAAACTGTTTTTT
>-|TRBJ2-7|TRBD2|TRBV7-3
CASSLKGGSSSYEQYF
TGTGCCAGCAGCTTGAAGGGCGGGAGTAGCTCCTACGAGCAGTACTTC
>-|TRBJ1-1|-|TRBV2
CASSDGVGSGTEAFF
TGTGCCAGCAGTGATGGTGTCGGGTCGGGAACTGAAGCTTTCTTT
>once|TRBJ1-4|-|TRBV20-1
CSASATGTTNEKLFF
TGCAGTGCTAGCGCGACAGGAACAACTAATGAAAAACTGTTTTTT
>-|TRBJ2-7|-|TRBV6-5
CASSARQAEEQYF
TGTGCCAGCAGCGCGAGACAGGCCGAAGAGCAGTACTTC
>many|TRBJ2-7|-|TRBV5-6
CASSSPRARGISYEQYF
TGTGCCAGCAGCTCGCCCCGCGCCAGGGGTATCTCCTACGAGCAGTACTTC
>-|TRBJ1-1|TRBD1|TRBV5-6
CASSSRDRDTEAFF
TGTGCCAGCAGCTCCCGGGACAGGGACACTGAAGCTTTCTTT
>-|TRBJ2-1|TRBD2|TRBV29-1
CSVKRGLAGEQFF
TGCAGCGTTAAGAGAGGGCTAGCGGGGGAGCAGTTCTTC